These 25 T cell receptor beta chains originate from one sample sequenced in a study of vaccination effects on CD4 cells after COVID-19. The culture ran for 10 days, and then CD4+ T cells were isolated. Two-dose BNT162b2 or mRNA-1273 vaccination was given to participants. The antigens for these receptors are not known. Produced via immunoSEQ multiplex PCR; TCRdb's table is partial and in-frame only. The sample shows 35,000 to 55,000 clones, roughly 72% of them seen only once. This specimen consisted of CD4+ T cells from PBMCs cultured without peptide, obtained after COVID-19 vaccination. The receptors here all came from a human donor who received a COVID-19 vaccine.

This chain connects TRBV9 to TRBJ2-2; possibly TRBD2 for D (6 bases). The CDR3 covers 14 residues. Trimming removed 7 bases from V and 3 bases from J, with 13 bases in between. Per germline, CDR1 SGDLS and CDR2 YYNGEE. For the CDR3, the DNA is TGTGCCAGCCAAGGACTATCAGACACCGGGGAGCTGTTTTTT. Translating gives CASQGLSDTGELFF.

The chain uses TRBV6-6 and TRBJ2-1; the match to TRBD2 covers 14 bases. The CDR3 is 15 residues long. CDR1 MNHNY and CDR2 SVGAGI come from the germline V gene (reference sequence). Losses at the gene ends were 4 bases for V and 7 bases for J; bases not matched to a gene: 3. The CDR3 sequence: CASSLRTSGRNEQFF. The DNA for the CDR3 is TGTGCCAGCAGTTTACGGACTAGCGGGAGGAATGAGCAGTTCTTC.

This clone showed up just once. The V and J genes are TRBV7-9 and TRBJ2-3; 11 bases agree with TRBD2. Germline assignment: CDR1 SEHNR and CDR2 FQNEAQ (reference sequence). The CDR3 has 18 amino acids. The V segment lost 5 bases and the J segment 8 bases; nucleotides outside the gene matches: 18. This CDR3 is CASSLQLRRLAGTGTQYF. For the CDR3, the DNA is TGTGCCAGCAGCCTCCAGCTAAGACGACTAGCGGGAACCGGTACGCAGTATTTT.

The rearrangement uses TRBV5-6 and TRBJ2-2; no definite D call. Germline values: CDR1 SGHDT, CDR2 YYEEEE. Trimming took off 0 bases at V and 5 bases at J, with 5 bases between the two ends. The CDR3 is made up of 13 amino acids. The chain's CDR3 is CASSLERTGELFF. DNA for the CDR3: TGTGCCAGCAGCTTGGAACGGACCGGGGAGCTGTTTTTT.

The genes are TRBV3-1 (or the pseudogene TRBV3-2) and TRBJ1-4; 10 nucleotides match TRBD1. CDR1 and CDR2 (germline): LGHDT, YNNKEL (reference sequence). The CDR3 runs to 14 residues. Trimming took 3 bases from V and 8 from J; bases not matched to a gene: 3. This chain's CDR3 is CASSQGQGWEKLFF. CDR3 coding DNA: TGTGCCAGCAGCCAGGGACAGGGGTGGGAAAAACTGTTTTTT.

The chain recombines TRBV2 with TRBJ2-3; TRBD1 matches 11 bases. The CDR3 length is 15 residues. The V and J ends lost 6 bases and 6 bases, in that order; junction bases with no gene match: 8. Germline V lookup: CDR1 SNHLY, CDR2 FYNNEI. CDR3 in amino acids: CASSNGQGAWDTQYF. The CDR3 bases are TGTGCCAGCAGCAACGGACAGGGGGCATGGGATACGCAGTATTTT.

The gene calls are TRBV2 and TRBJ1-1; 7 nucleotides match TRBD1. Trimming at V came to 6 bases and at J to 2 bases, leaving 9 bases not matched to a gene. The CDR3 is 15 amino acids. The germline V gene encodes CDR1 SNHLY and CDR2 FYNNEI. This CDR3 reads CASSDRGQTNTEAFF. Here the CDR3 DNA reads TGTGCCAGCAGCGATAGGGGACAGACCAACACTGAAGCTTTCTTT.

The genes are TRBV30 and TRBJ1-1; D is unclear. In germline, CDR1 is GTSNPN, CDR2 SVGIG (reference sequence). The CDR3 has 14 residues. Trimming stripped 0 bases from V and 0 bases from J, with 8 bases between. The CDR3 spells CAWSVHRVNTEAFF. The CDR3 DNA reads TGTGCCTGGAGTGTACACCGGGTGAACACTGAAGCTTTCTTT. Looking up the rest from reference TRBV30 and TRBJ1-1 gives the full variable domain: SQTIHQWPATLVQPVGSPLSLECTVEGTSNPNLYWYRQAAGRGLQLLFYSVGIGQISSEVPQNLSASRPQDRQFILSSKKLLLSDSGFYLCAWSVHRVNTEAFFGQGTRLTVV.

The chain uses TRBV5-1 and TRBJ2-5, with TRBD2 matching over 8 bases. Trimming cost V 1 base and J 1 base; bases outside gene matches: 3. Germline V gene sequence: CDR1 SGHRS, CDR2 YFSETQ. The CDR3 covers 15 residues. CDR3: CASSLWAGGQETQYF. The CDR3 DNA follows: TGCGCCAGCAGCTTGTGGGCGGGGGGCCAAGAGACCCAGTACTTC.

Only one count was recorded for this clone. The chain links TRBV11-1 to TRBJ2-1; weak D call: TRBD2 (5 bases). Per germline, CDR1 SGHAT and CDR2 FQDESV (reference sequence). Between the trimmed V and J ends, which lost 3 bases and 6 bases, there was a span of 12 bases. The CDR3 consists of 14 residues. CDR3 bases: TGTGCCAGCAGCTTGTTCGGGGAAACCAATGAGCAGTTCTTC. Residues: CASSLFGETNEQFF.

The chain carries TRBV27 and TRBJ2-3, with 9 bases aligning to TRBD1. The CDR3 extends over 13 amino acids. The V gene end was trimmed by 5 bases and the J gene end by 6 bases; junction bases not matched to a gene: 3. CDR1 is MNHEY and CDR2 is SMNVEV in the germline V gene (reference sequence). This CDR3 is CASSADRGDTQYF. The CDR3, as DNA: TGTGCCAGCAGTGCGGACAGGGGTGATACGCAGTATTTT.

The CDR3 sequence: CASSTLAGGKGDTQYF. The CDR3 bases are TGTGCCAGCAGTACACTAGCGGGGGGCAAGGGAGATACGCAGTATTTT. The rearrangement uses TRBV6-2 or TRBV6-3 and TRBJ2-3, with 12 bases lining up with TRBD2. V lost 5 bases and J lost 5; bases outside the gene matches: 8. There are 16 residues in the CDR3. In germline, CDR1 is MNHEY, CDR2 SVGEGT.

The rearrangement uses TRBV11-3 and TRBJ2-2; 7 nucleotides line up with TRBD2. CDR1 and CDR2 from the germline V gene are SGHNT and YENEEA. This CDR3 comprises 15 residues. The ends lost 1 base at V and 7 bases at J; junction bases unmatched: 6. CDR3 sequence: CASSLGGTINGELFF. The CDR3 DNA sequence: TGTGCCAGCAGCTTAGGTGGGACTATCAACGGGGAGCTGTTTTTT.

The chain links TRBV7-2 to TRBJ1-2; D is undetermined. There are 14 residues in the CDR3. V was cut by 3 bases and J by 5 bases, with 13 bases left in between. Looked up from germline, CDR1 is SGHTA and CDR2 is FQGNSA. DNA of the CDR3: TGTGCCAGCAGCTTCGACAAGACGATTTATGGCTACACCTTC. Its translation is CASSFDKTIYGYTF.

The rearrangement joins TRBV14 to TRBJ1-5; D not resolved. The CDR3 has 13 residues. CDR1 SGHDN and CDR2 FVKESK come from the germline V gene. The germline V and J ends were trimmed by 0 bases and 6 bases, with 6 bases remaining between them. This CDR3 reads CASSQDLGQPQHF. The CDR3 nucleotides are TGTGCCAGCAGCCAAGATCTGGGTCAGCCCCAGCATTTT. The complete variable domain, with remaining parts taken from reference TRBV14 and TRBJ1-5, reads EAGVTQFPSHSVIEKGQTVTLRCDPISGHDNLYWYRRVMGKEIKFLLHFVKESKQDESGMPNNRFLAERTGGTYSTLKVQPAELEDSGVYFCASSQDLGQPQHFGDGTRLSIL.

V is TRBV2 and J is TRBJ1-1, with a weak D call TRBD1 (5 bases). The V end was cut by 0 bases, the J end by 8 bases, with 7 bases between. The CDR3 is 12 residues long. Germline V CDR1 and CDR2: SNHLY, FYNNEI. The CDR3 DNA follows: TGTGCCAGCAGTGAAGCAGGGGCAGAAGCTTTCTTT. Encoded protein: CASSEAGAEAFF.

J is TRBJ1-3 and V is TRBV4-1; a possible D gene is TRBD1 (5 bases). The germline V gene has CDR1 MGHRA and CDR2 YSYEKL. The CDR3 is 17 residues long. V was clipped by 4 bases and J by 0 bases, with 16 bases between them. As DNA, the CDR3 is TGCGCCAGCAGCCGCGAGCCAGGGAGTCCCTCTGGAAACACCATATATTTT. Translated, it gives CASSREPGSPSGNTIYF.

The chain recombines TRBV6-5 with TRBJ1-5; tentative D call: TRBD1 (5 bases). The CDR3 contains 13 residues. The V gene lost 5 bases and the J gene lost 7 bases, with 12 bases spanning the gap. Germline V gene lookup returns CDR1 MNHEY and CDR2 SVGAGI. DNA of the CDR3: TGTGCCAGCAGTAGCCAGGGAGGCCAGCCCCAGCATTTT. Residues: CASSSQGGQPQHF.

This chain joins TRBV5-1 and TRBJ2-7; 7 nucleotides match TRBD2. Unmatched junction bases numbered 8, after V lost 7 bases and J lost 1 base. Germline CDR1 is SGHRS and CDR2 is YFSETQ. This CDR3 spans 14 amino acids. CDR3 sequence (DNA): TGCGCCAGCTCTCAGGGCGGGGGTTCCTACGAGCAGTACTTC. This translates into CASSQGGGSYEQYF.

The V call is TRBV6-2 or TRBV6-3, the J call TRBJ2-7; D gene unclear. The ends were cut back, 5 bases at V and 2 bases at J, with 7 bases in the middle. The CDR3 has 12 amino acids. CDR1 MNHEY and CDR2 SVGEGT come from the germline V gene. In nucleotides, the CDR3 is TGTGCCAGCAGTCCGAACACCTACGAGCAGTACTTC. Its protein product is CASSPNTYEQYF.

This rearrangement joins TRBV5-1 to TRBJ2-5; possibly TRBD1 or TRBD2 for D (6 bases each). In germline, CDR1 is SGHRS, CDR2 YFSETQ. The V and J ends lost 7 bases and 5 bases respectively, with 21 bases between them. The CDR3 contains 15 residues. In DNA, the CDR3 is TGCGCCAGCTCCGAGGGGGGCCTGGTGGGGGAGACCCAGTACTTC. It codes for CASSEGGLVGETQYF.

The V gene is TRBV3-1 (or the pseudogene TRBV3-2), the J gene TRBJ2-3, with 11 bases aligning to TRBD2. CDR1 and CDR2 from the germline V gene are LGHDT and YNNKEL (reference sequence). The CDR3 covers 14 residues. V dropped 8 bases and J dropped 5; count of bases not matched to a gene: 6. DNA for the CDR3: TGTGCCAGCGGGCTAGCGGGAGGCGGAGATACGCAGTATTTT. Translated: CASGLAGGGDTQYF.

V usage is TRBV6-5 and J usage is TRBJ2-5; tentatively, D is TRBD2 (5 bases). The CDR3 consists of 15 residues. The germline gives CDR1 MNHEY, CDR2 SVGAGI. The V end lost 0 bases, the J end lost 3 bases, and 11 bases lay between the germline ends. The CDR3 sequence is CASSYSTGVKETQYF. The CDR3 DNA is TGTGCCAGCAGTTACTCGACCGGGGTAAAAGAGACCCAGTACTTC.

The chain combines TRBV5-4 with TRBJ1-1; 7 bases line up with TRBD1. The CDR3 has 16 amino acids. CDR1 SGHNT and CDR2 YYREEE come from the germline V gene (reference sequence). J lost 0 bases, V lost 2 bases, and 7 bases had no gene match. CDR3 protein: CASSLDRGPLNTEAFF. The DNA for the CDR3 is TGTGCCAGCAGCTTAGATAGGGGGCCGTTGAACACTGAAGCTTTCTTT. The full variable domain, rest sourced from reference TRBV5-4 and TRBJ1-1, is ETGVTQSPTHLIKTRGQQVTLRCSSQSGHNTVSWYQQALGQGPQFIFQYYREEENGRGNFPPRFSGLQFPNYSSELNVNALELDDSALYLCASSLDRGPLNTEAFFGQGTRLTVV.

This clone has a handful of counts. The chain links TRBV6-6 to TRBJ2-5; D tentatively fits TRBD1 or TRBD2 (5 bases each). Trimming shortened V by 5 bases and J by 0 bases, and 13 bases separated the two germline ends. CDR1 MNHNY and CDR2 SVGAGI come from the germline V gene (reference sequence). The CDR3 is 15 amino acids. As DNA, the CDR3 is TGTGCCAGCAGTCCCCACGGGACGGACCAAGAGACCCAGTACTTC. It encodes CASSPHGTDQETQYF.